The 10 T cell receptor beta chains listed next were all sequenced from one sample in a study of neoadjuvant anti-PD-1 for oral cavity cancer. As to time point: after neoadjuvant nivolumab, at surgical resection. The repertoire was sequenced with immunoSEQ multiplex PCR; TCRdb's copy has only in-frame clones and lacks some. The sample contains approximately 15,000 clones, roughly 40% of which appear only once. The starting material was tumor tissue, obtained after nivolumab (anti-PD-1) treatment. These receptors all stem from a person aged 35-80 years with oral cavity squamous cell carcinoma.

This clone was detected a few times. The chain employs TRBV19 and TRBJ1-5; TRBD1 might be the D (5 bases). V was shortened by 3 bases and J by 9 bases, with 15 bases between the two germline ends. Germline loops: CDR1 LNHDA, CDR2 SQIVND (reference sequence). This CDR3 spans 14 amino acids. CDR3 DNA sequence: TGTGCCAGTAGTATGATGGGGACCGGGGTGCCCCAGCATTTT. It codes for CASSMMGTGVPQHF.

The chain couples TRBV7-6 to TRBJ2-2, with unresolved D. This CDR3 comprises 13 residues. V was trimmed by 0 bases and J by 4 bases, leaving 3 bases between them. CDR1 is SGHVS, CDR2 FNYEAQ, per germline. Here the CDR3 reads CASSLAVTGELFF. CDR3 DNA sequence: TGTGCCAGCAGCTTAGCGGTCACCGGGGAGCTGTTTTTT. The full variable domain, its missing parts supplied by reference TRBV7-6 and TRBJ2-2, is GAGVSQSPRYKVTKRGQDVALRCDPISGHVSLYWYRQALGQGPEFLTYFNYEAQQDKSGLPNDRFSAERPEGSISTLTIQRTEQRDSAMYRCASSLAVTGELFFGEGSRLTVL.

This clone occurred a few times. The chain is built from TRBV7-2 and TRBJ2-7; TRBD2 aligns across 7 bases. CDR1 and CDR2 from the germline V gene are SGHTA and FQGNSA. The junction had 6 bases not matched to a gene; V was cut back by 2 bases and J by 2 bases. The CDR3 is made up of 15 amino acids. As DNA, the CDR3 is TGTGCCAGCAGCTTATGGGCTAGCGGAACCTACGAGCAGTACTTC. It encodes CASSLWASGTYEQYF. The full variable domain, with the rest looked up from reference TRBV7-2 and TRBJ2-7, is GAGVSQSPSNKVTEKGKDVELRCDPISGHTALYWYRQSLGQGLEFLIYFQGNSAPDKSGLPSDRFSAERTGGSVSTLTIQRTQQEDSAVYLCASSLWASGTYEQYFGPGTRLTVT.

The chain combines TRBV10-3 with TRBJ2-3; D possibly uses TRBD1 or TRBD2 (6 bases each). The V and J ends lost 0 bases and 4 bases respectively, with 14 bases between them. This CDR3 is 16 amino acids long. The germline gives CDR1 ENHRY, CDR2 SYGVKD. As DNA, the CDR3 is TGTGCCATCAGTGAGTCTAAAGGGGGGTGGCCAGATACGCAGTATTTT. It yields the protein CAISESKGGWPDTQYF.

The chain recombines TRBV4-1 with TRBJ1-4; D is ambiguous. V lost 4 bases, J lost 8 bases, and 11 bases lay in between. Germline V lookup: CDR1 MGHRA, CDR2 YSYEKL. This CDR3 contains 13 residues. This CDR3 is CASSLTNPEKLFF. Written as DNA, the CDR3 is TGCGCCAGCAGCCTTACTAACCCAGAAAAACTGTTTTTT.

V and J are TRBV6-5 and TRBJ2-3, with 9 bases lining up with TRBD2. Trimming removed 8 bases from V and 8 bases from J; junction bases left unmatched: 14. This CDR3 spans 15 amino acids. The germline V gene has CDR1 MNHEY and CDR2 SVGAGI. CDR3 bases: TGTGCCAGCTCTGGCGGGGGGGGGCGGTCGGGTACGCAGTATTTT. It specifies CASSGGGGRSGTQYF.

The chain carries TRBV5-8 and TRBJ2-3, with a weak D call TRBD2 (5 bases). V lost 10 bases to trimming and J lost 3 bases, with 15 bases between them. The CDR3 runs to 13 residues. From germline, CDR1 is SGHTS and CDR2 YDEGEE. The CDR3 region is CAGRARGTDTQYF. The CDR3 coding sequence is TGTGCCGGCCGCGCTCGGGGTACAGATACGCAGTATTTT.

CDR3 nucleotide sequence: TGTGCCGTCAAAGGGACAGGGTGGGTGACCGGGGAGCTGTTTTTT. Translation: CAVKGTGWVTGELFF. The chain links TRBV28 to TRBJ2-2, with 9 bases matching TRBD1. This CDR3 contains 15 residues. Germline CDR1 reads MDHEN; CDR2 reads SYDVKM. Trimming removed 11 bases from V and 5 bases from J; junction bases left unmatched: 12.

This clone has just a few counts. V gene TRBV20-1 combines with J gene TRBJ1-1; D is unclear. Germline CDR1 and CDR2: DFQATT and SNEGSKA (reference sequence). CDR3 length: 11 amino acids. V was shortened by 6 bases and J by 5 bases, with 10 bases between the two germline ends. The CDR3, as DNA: TGCAGTGCAATCTTAGGTACTGAAGCTTTCTTT. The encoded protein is CSAILGTEAFF.

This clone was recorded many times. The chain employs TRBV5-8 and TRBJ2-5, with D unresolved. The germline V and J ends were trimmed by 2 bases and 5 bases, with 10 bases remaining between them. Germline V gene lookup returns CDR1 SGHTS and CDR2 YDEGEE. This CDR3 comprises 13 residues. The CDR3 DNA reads TGTGCCAGCAGCTTTTTGTTCGAGGAGACCCAGTACTTC. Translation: CASSFLFEETQYF.